These 11 T cell receptor beta chains were all obtained from the same sample, sequenced in a study of blood T cells in healthy people across ages. A second PCR of roughly 7 to 11 cycles used a sample-barcoded 5' primer and a J-beta primer mix. TCRdb reprocessed the 5' RACE reads with MiXCR, giving one entry per CDR3 protein. Found here are about 720,000 distinct CDR3 sequences, around a fifth of them singletons; the top ten hold 20% to 25%. Specimen: blood. The receptor set was obtained from a man aged 70 or older in good health.

In its sample, this clonotype was seen a few times. DNA of the CDR3: TGTGCCAGCAGTTTAACTGGCGGGGGGTTAACAGATACGCAGTATTTT. It is translated as CASSLTGGGLTDTQYF. The V call is TRBV28, the J call TRBJ2-3; 8 bases match TRBD2. CDR1 is MDHEN, CDR2 SYDVKM, per germline. V was clipped by 2 bases and J by 3 bases; unmatched bases: 7. This CDR3 region has 16 residues.

The genes are TRBV19 and TRBJ2-3, with 8 bases identical to TRBD1. CDR3 length equals 15 residues. Trimming at V came to 11 bases and at J to 1 base, leaving 11 bases not matched to a gene. CDR1 and CDR2 from the germline V gene are LNHDA and SQIVND (reference sequence). The CDR3 here is CASLRTGKGTDTQYF. The CDR3 nucleotides read TGTGCCTCTCTCCGGACAGGGAAAGGCACAGATACGCAGTATTTT.

This clonotype was counted between two and nine times. This chain joins TRBV20-1 and TRBJ2-4, with TRBD1 matching over 9 bases. This CDR3 has 14 amino acids. V lost 4 bases and J lost 5; bases outside the gene matches: 6. Germline lookup yields CDR1 DFQATT and CDR2 SNEGSKA (reference sequence). CDR3 sequence reads: CSAIPRQGENIQYF. CDR3 in DNA: TGCAGTGCTATCCCGAGACAGGGGGAAAACATTCAGTACTTC.

The chain employs TRBV18 and TRBJ2-5; no reliable D call. The J call is doubtful: the DNA matches TRBJ2-1 better. Per the germline V gene, CDR1 is KGHSH and CDR2 is LQKENI. The CDR3 contains 14 residues. Here the CDR3 reads CASSPSKSPGEQFF. The CDR3 DNA reads as TGTGCCAGCTCACCCTCCAAATCTCCGGGTGAGCAGTTCTTC.

This clonotype was seen a few times. The genes are TRBV9 and TRBJ1-1; the match to TRBD1 covers 9 bases. CDR3 size: 15 residues. V lost 3 bases and J lost 3; bases outside the gene matches: 6. Germline-derived CDR1 and CDR2 are SGDLS and YYNGEE. Written as DNA, the CDR3 is TGTGCCAGCAGCGGTACTGACAGGGGGTACACTGAAGCTTTCTTT. Residues: CASSGTDRGYTEAFF.

Only a few counts were recorded for this clonotype. The V gene is TRBV6-2 or TRBV6-3, the J gene TRBJ2-7, with 9 bases identical to TRBD1. Germline V gene sequence: CDR1 MNHEY, CDR2 SVGEGT. V trimming: 4 bases; J trimming: 0 bases; junction bases outside the gene matches: 1. The CDR3 is 14 amino acids. The CDR3 DNA is TGTGCCAGCAGTTGGGACAGGGCCTCCTACGAGCAGTACTTC. This codes for CASSWDRASYEQYF.

The V gene is TRBV5-5, the J gene TRBJ1-3, with D perhaps matching TRBD1 (5 bases). V was clipped by 6 bases and J by 1 base, with 11 bases between them. The CDR3 runs to 14 residues. Germline values: CDR1 SGHKS, CDR2 YYEKEE (reference sequence). This CDR3 is CASTLQVSGNTIYF. The CDR3 region has the DNA TGTGCCAGCACTCTACAGGTTTCTGGAAACACCATATATTTT.

CDR3 loop: CASSPGLPPYEQYV. Written as DNA, the CDR3 is TGTGCCAGCAGCCCGGGACTACCCCCTTACGAGCAGTACGTC. V gene TRBV7-9 combines with J gene TRBJ2-7, with 7 bases that match TRBD2. This CDR3 has 14 residues. The germline V gene encodes CDR1 SEHNR and CDR2 FQNEAQ (reference sequence). Trimming cost V 5 bases and J 4 bases; bases outside gene matches: 8.

This clonotype was recorded once. CDR3 loop: CASSTRLAGGRTDTQYF. The CDR3 nucleotides read TGTGCCAGCAGCACGCGACTAGCGGGAGGGCGGACAGATACGCAGTATTTT. The genes are TRBV7-9 and TRBJ2-3, with TRBD2 identical over 14 bases. The J segment lost 3 bases and the V segment lost 5 bases, leaving 7 bases of the junction unmatched. The CDR3 is made up of 17 amino acids. The germline V gene has CDR1 SEHNR and CDR2 FQNEAQ (reference sequence).

In its sample, this clonotype was seen a few times. CDR3: CSVFGQEEKLFF. The CDR3 DNA reads as TGCAGCGTGTTTGGACAGGAAGAAAAACTGTTTTTT. This chain uses TRBV29-1 with TRBJ1-4; TRBD1 agrees at 7 bases. Germline assignment: CDR1 SQVTM and CDR2 ANQGSEA. The length of the CDR3 is 12 residues. The trim removed 6 bases at V and 8 bases at J, leaving 6 bases unmatched. Combining the CDR3 with reference TRBV29-1 and TRBJ1-4 gives the whole variable domain SAVISQKPSRDICQRGTSLTIQCQVDSQVTMMFWYRQQPGQSLTLIATANQGSEATYESGFVIDKFPISRPNLTFSTLTVSNMSPEDSSIYLCSVFGQEEKLFFGSGTQLSVL.

The chain recombines TRBV29-1 with TRBJ1-2; D not resolved. Germline V gene data show CDR1 as SQVTM and CDR2 as ANQGSEA. This CDR3 is built from 13 residues. Trimming shortened V by 4 bases and J by 4 bases, and 13 bases separated the two germline ends. CDR3 nucleotide sequence: TGCAGCGTTGGCGCCCGGGATTCCTATGGCTACACCTTC. This gives the protein CSVGARDSYGYTF.